This is a list of T cell receptor beta chains from one sample in a study of cytotoxic CD8 clonotypes in ibrutinib-treated CLL. Assay used: immunoSEQ multiplex PCR; TCRdb lists only in-frame clones, some missing. The table records approximately 190,000 clones, roughly three quarters of them present only once. Source: PBMCs, taken after 12 months of ibrutinib treatment. These receptors originate from a human donor with chronic lymphocytic leukemia. The CDR3 runs from the conserved cysteine through the conserved F or W. A D gene is named only where the DNA matches it firmly. Only part of the rows carry a size: once, few, many, or a class if the clone is expanded.

v_call	clone_size	d_call	j_call	cdr3_aa	cdr3_nt
TRBV5-1	.	TRBD2	TRBJ2-5	CASSLTSGAQETQYF	TGCGCCAGCAGCTTGACTAGCGGGGCACAAGAGACCCAGTACTTC
TRBV11-1	.	.	TRBJ2-2	CASSPYAEGELFF	TGTGCCAGCAGCCCATACGCTGAAGGGGAGCTGTTTTTT
TRBV5-6	.	.	TRBJ1-5	CASKVRGINQPQHF	TGTGCCAGCAAGGTGCGGGGGATCAATCAGCCCCAGCATTTT
TRBV6-1	.	.	TRBJ1-3	CASSDRQGRNTIYF	TGTGCCAGCAGTGACAGGCAGGGAAGAAACACCATATATTTT
TRBV21-1	.	.	TRBJ1-1	CASNRDRSNTEAFF	TGTGCCAGCAACCGGGACAGATCGAACACTGAAGCTTTCTTT
TRBV7-2	.	TRBD1	TRBJ1-2	CASSPDRRFYGYTF	TGTGCCAGCAGCCCGGACAGGCGATTTTATGGCTACACCTTC
TRBV6-5	.	.	TRBJ1-1	CASSYLKGRSEAFF	TGTGCCAGCAGTTACCTAAAGGGGAGGTCTGAAGCTTTCTTT
TRBV15	.	.	TRBJ2-1	CATSRDPTTNEQFF	TGTGCCACCAGCAGAGATCCGACTACCAATGAGCAGTTCTTC
TRBV28	.	TRBD1	TRBJ1-5	CASSSRGQGHSNQPQHF	TGTGCCAGCAGTTCCCGAGGACAGGGACATAGCAATCAGCCCCAGCATTTT
TRBV7-3	.	.	TRBJ2-3	CASASVSGDTSTDTQYF	TGTGCCAGCGCCTCGGTTAGCGGAGACACTAGCACAGATACGCAGTATTTT
TRBV19	.	TRBD1	TRBJ1-4	CASKDAGGGEKLFF	TGTGCCAGTAAAGATGCAGGGGGGGGTGAAAAACTGTTTTTT
TRBV7-2	.	.	TRBJ1-5	CASRLEISNQPQHF	TGTGCCAGCCGTTTGGAAATTAGCAATCAGCCCCAGCATTTT
TRBV7-2	.	.	TRBJ2-4	CASSLGGRSSVQYF	TGTGCCAGCAGCTTGGGGGGTCGGAGCTCCGTTCAGTACTTC
TRBV28	.	.	TRBJ2-2	CATVHTNTGELFF	TGTGCCACCGTACATACGAACACCGGGGAGCTGTTTTTT
TRBV2	.	.	TRBJ2-3	CASRVGLDTQYF	TGTGCCAGCAGGGTCGGACTAGATACGCAGTATTTT
TRBV5-1	.	.	TRBJ2-5	CASSPQGETQYF	TGCGCCAGCAGCCCCCAAGGAGAGACCCAGTACTTC
TRBV29-1	.	TRBD1	TRBJ1-1	CSEHRGTEAFF	TGCAGCGAACACAGGGGCACTGAAGCTTTCTTT
TRBV7-2	.	.	TRBJ2-7	CASSLGGQQYF	TGTGCCAGCAGCTTAGGAGGGCAGCAGTACTTC
TRBV7-9	.	.	TRBJ2-6	CASSQTGTGANVLTF	TGTGCCAGCAGCCAAACAGGGACTGGGGCCAACGTCCTGACTTTC
TRBV11-2	.	.	TRBJ1-3	CASSSNRAGNTIYF	TGTGCCAGCAGCTCCAACCGTGCTGGAAACACCATATATTTT
TRBV13	.	TRBD1	TRBJ1-1	CASSLGLRDSEITEAFF	TGTGCCAGCAGCTTAGGTCTCCGGGACAGCGAAATCACTGAAGCTTTCTTT
TRBV5-6	.	.	TRBJ1-1	CASSLPSGVPEAFF	TGTGCCAGCAGCTTACCCTCTGGGGTTCCTGAAGCTTTCTTT
TRBV6-5	.	.	TRBJ1-2	CASRKDGGASGYTF	TGTGCCAGCAGAAAAGACGGGGGAGCGAGCGGCTACACCTTC
TRBV6-1	.	TRBD1	TRBJ1-2	CASSEARNRGQLTGGYTF	TGTGCCAGCAGTGAAGCAAGAAATCGGGGACAGTTAACAGGTGGCTACACCTTC
TRBV25-1	few	.	TRBJ1-1	CASSEFRGSGTEAFF	TGTGCCAGCAGTGAATTCAGGGGAAGTGGCACTGAAGCTTTCTTT
TRBV5-1	.	.	TRBJ1-2	CASSLSGAAYGYTF	TGCGCCAGCAGCTTATCCGGGGCCGCCTATGGCTACACCTTC
TRBV7-3	.	.	TRBJ2-3	CASSFSGGLGDTQYF	TGTGCCAGCAGCTTCTCAGGGGGGCTAGGAGATACGCAGTATTTT
TRBV4-3	.	TRBD2	TRBJ2-2	CASSQASGNTGELFF	TGCGCCAGCAGCCAAGCTAGCGGTAACACCGGGGAGCTGTTTTTT
TRBV7-3	.	TRBD1	TRBJ1-3	CASRETGLGNTIYF	TGTGCCAGCAGGGAGACAGGGCTTGGAAACACCATATATTTT
TRBV27	.	.	TRBJ2-1	CASTKPGWPPEEQFF	TGTGCCAGCACCAAACCGGGGTGGCCACCCGAGGAGCAGTTCTTC
TRBV7-3	.	.	TRBJ1-1	CASSLNAAANTEAFF	TGTGCCAGCAGCTTAAACGCGGCAGCTAACACTGAAGCTTTCTTT
TRBV19	.	TRBD1	TRBJ2-1	CASRRGQGTFF	TGTGCCAGTAGAAGGGGACAGGGAACGTTCTTC
TRBV4-3	.	TRBD1	TRBJ1-2	CASSQDPQGAPYGYTF	TGCGCCAGCAGCCAAGATCCACAGGGGGCGCCCTATGGCTACACCTTC
TRBV7-2	once	.	TRBJ2-5	CASSLVAVMGETQYF	TGTGCCAGCAGCTTAGTAGCGGTTATGGGGGAGACCCAGTACTTC
TRBV6-5	.	.	TRBJ1-4	CASRQDRTVFF	TGTGCCAGCAGACAGGATCGGACGGTGTTTTTT
TRBV25-1	.	.	TRBJ2-7	CASSDGGLSSYEQYF	TGTGCCAGCAGCGATGGGGGGTTAAGCTCCTACGAGCAGTACTTC
TRBV30	once	.	TRBJ1-5	CAWAIWGHQPQHF	TGTGCCTGGGCGATATGGGGTCATCAGCCCCAGCATTTT
TRBV5-1	few	.	TRBJ1-4	CASSLSGEKLFF	TGCGCCAGCAGCTTGTCTGGGGAAAAACTGTTTTTT
TRBV30	.	.	TRBJ2-7	CAWSVGGGREQYF	TGTGCCTGGAGTGTAGGAGGGGGCCGCGAGCAGTACTTC
TRBV30	once	.	TRBJ2-1	CAWSRGSYNEQFF	TGTGCCTGGAGTCGCGGCTCCTACAATGAGCAGTTCTTC
TRBV19	.	.	TRBJ2-1	CASADREQFF	TGTGCCAGTGCCGATCGTGAGCAGTTCTTC
TRBV18	.	TRBD1	TRBJ1-5	CASSPNRGGNQPQHF	TGTGCCAGCTCACCAAACAGGGGTGGCAATCAGCCCCAGCATTTT
TRBV9	few	TRBD1	TRBJ1-1	CASNTGGTRNTEAFF	TGTGCCAGCAACACAGGGGGCACTCGGAACACTGAAGCTTTCTTT
TRBV7-6	.	TRBD1	TRBJ1-6	CASSSRQGYSPLHF	TGTGCCAGCAGCTCGCGACAGGGCTACTCACCCCTCCACTTT
TRBV7-2	few	.	TRBJ1-5	CASSFTGNQPQHF	TGTGCCAGCAGCTTTACCGGGAATCAGCCCCAGCATTTT
TRBV4-3	once	TRBD2	TRBJ2-3	CASSRLPSGQTDTQYF	TGCGCCAGCAGCCGATTACCTAGCGGCCAAACAGATACGCAGTATTTT
TRBV18	.	.	TRBJ2-1	CASSPTTTYNEQFF	TGTGCCAGCTCACCGACGACAACTTACAATGAGCAGTTCTTC
TRBV6-5	.	TRBD1	TRBJ1-2	CASSYKQGAARGYTF	TGTGCCAGCAGTTACAAGCAGGGGGCGGCGAGAGGCTACACCTTC
TRBV7-3	.	TRBD1	TRBJ2-5	CASSLGQGARETQYF	TGTGCCAGCAGCTTAGGACAGGGGGCGAGAGAGACCCAGTACTTC
TRBV4-3	.	.	TRBJ1-5	CASSQDYGRNQPQHF	TGCGCCAGCAGCCAAGATTACGGCAGAAATCAGCCCCAGCATTTT
TRBV14	few	.	TRBJ2-7	CASSHTGWSEQYF	TGTGCCAGCAGCCATACAGGGTGGAGCGAGCAGTACTTC